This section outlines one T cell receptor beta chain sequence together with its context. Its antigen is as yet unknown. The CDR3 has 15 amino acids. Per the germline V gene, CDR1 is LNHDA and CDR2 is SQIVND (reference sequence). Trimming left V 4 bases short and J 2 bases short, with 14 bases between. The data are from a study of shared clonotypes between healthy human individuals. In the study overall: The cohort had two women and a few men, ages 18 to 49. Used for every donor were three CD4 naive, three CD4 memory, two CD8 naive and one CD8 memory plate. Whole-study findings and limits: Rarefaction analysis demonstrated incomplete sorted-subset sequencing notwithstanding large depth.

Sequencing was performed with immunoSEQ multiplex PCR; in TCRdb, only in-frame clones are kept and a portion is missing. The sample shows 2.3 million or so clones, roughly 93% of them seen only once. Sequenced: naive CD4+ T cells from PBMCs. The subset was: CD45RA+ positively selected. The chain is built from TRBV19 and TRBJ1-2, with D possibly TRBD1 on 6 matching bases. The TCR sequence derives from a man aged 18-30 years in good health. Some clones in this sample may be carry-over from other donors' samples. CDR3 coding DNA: TGTGCCAGTAGTACGACTTACAGGGAGAACTATGGCTACACCTTC. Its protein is CASSTTYRENYGYTF.